Below, 7 T cell receptor beta chains from the same sample are listed, as sequenced in a study of T cells after posttransplantation cyclophosphamide. The protocol was immunoSEQ multiplex PCR, while the TCRdb copy is restricted to in-frame clones and leaves out a portion. The sample consists of fewer than 13,000 clones, approximately 78% of them appearing once. Treatment was busulfan-fludarabine conditioning, a marrow graft, and cyclophosphamide on days +3 and +4. The material was PBMCs, obtained after allogeneic stem cell transplant with posttransplant cyclophosphamide. Receptors were obtained from a female patient aged 50 to 60 who received an allogeneic stem cell transplant from a related donor, was CMV-positive, and had no GVHD. Some T cells could come from the graft donor.

V gene TRBV14 combines with J gene TRBJ1-6, with D possibly TRBD1 on 5 matching bases. Germline-derived CDR1 and CDR2 are SGHDN and FVKESK. The CDR3 extends over 14 amino acids. Trimming left V 1 base short and J 7 bases short, with 8 bases between. CDR3: CASSQGRENSPLHF. DNA for the CDR3: TGTGCCAGCAGCCAAGGCAGGGAAAATTCACCCCTCCACTTT.

V usage is TRBV7-8 and J usage is TRBJ2-5; 12 bases fit TRBD2. CDR1 and CDR2 (germline): SGHVS, FQNEAQ. The length of the CDR3 is 16 residues. V trimming: 5 bases; J trimming: 5 bases; junction bases outside the gene matches: 9. The CDR3 region is CASSQRRLAGVETQYF. The DNA of the CDR3 is TGTGCCAGCAGCCAACGAAGACTAGCGGGGGTGGAGACCCAGTACTTC.

This clone was seen just once. The gene calls are TRBV18 and TRBJ1-1, with TRBD1 as a possible D gene (5 bases). Trimming shortened V by 0 bases and J by 1 base, and 15 bases separated the two germline ends. CDR3 size: 17 residues. Germline V gives CDR1 KGHSH, CDR2 LQKENI. The CDR3 bases are TGTGCCAGCTCACCACCGGGTAGGGTAGGGGAGAACACTGAAGCTTTCTTT. It specifies CASSPPGRVGENTEAFF. The full variable domain, completed using reference TRBV18 and TRBJ1-1, is NAGVMQNPRHLVRRRGQEARLRCSPMKGHSHVYWYRQLPEEGLKFMVYLQKENIIDESGMPKERFSAEFPKEGPSILRIQQVVRGDSAAYFCASSPPGRVGENTEAFFGQGTRLTVV.

The J gene is TRBJ1-2, the V gene TRBV6-6; 11 bases are shared with TRBD1. Trimming at V came to 4 bases and at J to 6 bases, leaving 7 bases not matched to a gene. CDR1 MNHNY and CDR2 SVGAGI come from the germline V gene (reference sequence). There are 15 residues in the CDR3. As DNA, the CDR3 is TGTGCCAGCAGTTCGCTGGGACAGGGGGTTCATGGCTACACCTTC. Amino acids: CASSSLGQGVHGYTF.

This chain joins TRBV6-1 and TRBJ1-4, with TRBD1 as a possible D gene (5 bases). The CDR3 has 14 amino acids. The V end lost 5 bases, the J end lost 5 bases, and 12 bases lay between the germline ends. Germline CDR1 and CDR2: MNHNS and SASEGT. The CDR3 sequence is CASSTGETNEKLFF. DNA for the CDR3: TGTGCCAGCAGTACAGGAGAAACAAATGAAAAACTGTTTTTT.

This chain uses TRBV29-1 with TRBJ1-2, with 8 bases fitting TRBD1. Per germline, CDR1 SQVTM and CDR2 ANQGSEA. After removal of 4 bases from V and 7 bases from J, the junction contained 8 bases not matched to a gene. CDR3 length: 13 amino acids. The DNA of the CDR3 is TGCAGCGTTGGCCAGGGGGCGAGGGCTGGCTACACCTTC. This codes for CSVGQGARAGYTF.

The rearrangement uses TRBV27 and TRBJ2-7; TRBD1 is a possible D gene (6 bases). Germline CDR1 and CDR2: MNHEY and SMNVEV (reference sequence). The V end was cut by 2 bases, the J end by 9 bases, with 14 bases between. The CDR3 runs 13 residues. Written as DNA, the CDR3 is TGTGCCAGCAGTTTAACAGGGTATGGCGGGCAGTACTTC. It specifies CASSLTGYGGQYF.